The present T cell receptor (beta chain) was sequenced within a study of blood T cell repertoires in COVID-19. Whole-study context: There were acute and convalescent COVID-19 samples, and they came from the United States, Italy and Spain. Sources were T cells, B-cell-depleted T cells, or PBMCs; the material itself was cDNA or gDNA.

This clone has only one observation. CDR1 is MNHEY, CDR2 SVGAGI, per germline. Germline trimming cut 5 bases from V and 2 bases from J; bases unmatched to any gene: 4. This CDR3 region has 14 residues. Produced via immunoSEQ multiplex PCR; TCRdb's table is partial and in-frame only. There are approximately 160,000 clones in the sample; less than 90% occur only once, and 14% lies in the top ten. The sample consisted of peripheral blood. The chain couples TRBV6-5 to TRBJ2-3, with TRBD2 matching over 7 bases. The clonotype originates from a man between 18 and 35 years old with active or convalescent COVID-19. The CDR3: CASSNRLATDTQYF. The CDR3 bases are TGTGCCAGCAGTAACCGACTAGCCACAGATACGCAGTATTTT.